The 12 T cell receptor beta chains below come from one sample, sequenced in a study of regulatory T cells in long-lasting Graves disease. This sample's time point: newly diagnosed GD, antithyroid drugs for less than 3 months. TCR sequences were obtained from RNA taken from PBMCs. Arm-PCR with iRepertoire HTBI primers amplified the CDR3 regions for these TCR beta libraries. TCRdb fed the multiplex PCR reads into MiXCR, producing one record per CDR3 protein. Among 350,000 to 500,000 distinct CDR3 sequences listed, 14% were seen once. The same specimen was also included in a second study, on T cells in Graves' hyperthyroidism and ophthalmopathy.

The source was peripheral blood mononuclear cells (PBMCs), collected at new diagnosis, from a patient treated with antithyroid drugs. The receptors shown here come from a woman aged 45-59 years with Graves disease.

The V call is TRBV2, the J call TRBJ2-4, with 7 bases matching TRBD1. Germline CDR1 and CDR2: SNHLY and FYNNEI. This CDR3 has 13 residues. With 9 bases clipped from V and 2 bases from J, the junction kept 4 bases outside the gene matches. The CDR3 loop is CASETGTKNIQYF. The DNA of the CDR3 is TGTGCCAGTGAGACAGGGACCAAAAACATTCAGTACTTC.

In the case of this clonotype: This may be a read error, as it is one base from a much larger clone. The chain uses TRBV28 and TRBJ1-4; no firm D call. Germline CDR1 reads MDHEN; CDR2 reads SYDVKM. The CDR3 is 13 amino acids. V was trimmed by 4 bases and J by 4 bases, leaving 7 bases between them. The CDR3 nucleotides are TGTGCCAGCAGTTCCTCGAATAATGAAAAACTGTTTTTT. Protein: CASSSSNNEKLFF.

There are many counts of this clonotype. The chain employs TRBV28 and TRBJ2-7; TRBD1 matches at 12 bases. Germline-derived CDR1 and CDR2 are MDHEN and SYDVKM. The CDR3 covers 15 residues. V gave up 6 bases and J gave up 4 bases; unmatched junction bases: 7. The CDR3 spells CASSTPGQGAYEQYF. The CDR3 region has the DNA TGTGCCAGCAGCACCCCGGGACAGGGGGCGTACGAGCAGTACTTC.

This clonotype came up once. Since a much larger clone is just one base distant, this may be a read error. The chain has TRBV28 and TRBJ2-1; tentatively, D is TRBD2 (5 bases). The last part of the DNA fits TRBJ2-5 better; the J call may be wrong. Germline-derived CDR1 and CDR2 are MDHEN and SYDVKM. CDR3 length: 14 amino acids. CDR3 amino acids: CASSFVGVGETQYF. The CDR3 bases are TGTGCCAGCAGTTTCGTCGGGGTGGGAGAGACCCAGTACTTC.

This clonotype was found a few times. The gene calls are TRBV28 and TRBJ2-7; the D is unclear. CDR3 size: 15 residues. V lost 2 bases, J lost 2 bases, and 13 bases lay in between. Germline V gene sequence: CDR1 MDHEN, CDR2 SYDVKM. The CDR3 sequence: CASSLQVQAAYEQYF. The CDR3 region has the DNA TGTGCCAGCAGTTTACAGGTGCAGGCCGCCTACGAGCAGTACTTC.

V and J are TRBV12-3 or TRBV12-4 and TRBJ2-1; 13 bases align to TRBD2. The CDR3 has 20 residues. V was clipped by 4 bases and J by 2 bases; unmatched bases: 14. This CDR3 reads CASSSNPGTSGTRTYNEQFF. In DNA, the CDR3 is TGTGCCAGCAGTTCGAACCCCGGGACTAGCGGGACCCGAACCTACAATGAGCAGTTCTTC.

There are many counts of this clonotype. This rearrangement joins TRBV5-1 to TRBJ2-1; 8 nucleotides agree with TRBD1. The CDR3 is 13 residues long. J lost 9 bases, V lost 2 bases, and 4 bases had no gene match. Germline values: CDR1 SGHRS, CDR2 YFSETQ. CDR3 in DNA: TGCGCCAGCAGCTTCTCACAGGGGGGTGAGCAGTTCTTC. It encodes CASSFSQGGEQFF.

This clonotype came up a few times. V is TRBV20-1 and J is TRBJ2-5, with TRBD2 matching 10 bases. Trimming cost V 1 base and J 0 bases; bases outside gene matches: 11. The CDR3 is made up of 18 amino acids. Germline values: CDR1 DFQATT, CDR2 SNEGSKA (reference sequence). The CDR3 sequence: CSARGSGLAGAHQETQYF. In DNA, the CDR3 is TGCAGTGCTAGAGGGTCGGGGCTAGCGGGAGCCCACCAAGAGACCCAGTACTTC.

This clonotype occurred many times. The chain joins TRBV28 to TRBJ2-7, with D perhaps matching TRBD1 or TRBD2 (5 bases each). The CDR3 is 13 amino acids. V was pared by 7 bases and J by 2 bases, with 12 bases between. In germline, CDR1 is MDHEN, CDR2 SYDVKM. CDR3 DNA: TGTGCCAGCACCCGTGGGGGTCCCTACGAGCAGTACTTC. Its protein is CASTRGGPYEQYF.

This clonotype was observed many times. CDR3 amino acids: CAWTLSDTQYF. CDR3 DNA: TGTGCCTGGACGCTGTCAGATACGCAGTATTTT. This sequence joins TRBV30 and TRBJ2-3, with D uncertain. CDR1 and CDR2 from the germline V gene are GTSNPN and SVGIG (reference sequence). V was cut by 4 bases and J by 4 bases, with 6 bases left in between. The CDR3 loop spans 11 amino acids.

The chain uses TRBV18 and TRBJ1-6, with 7 bases lining up with TRBD1. This CDR3 has 19 residues. With V trimmed by 2 bases and J by 0 bases, 10 bases remained unmatched. Germline V gene data show CDR1 as KGHSH and CDR2 as LQKENI. The CDR3 loop reads CASSPMPGTESSYNSPLHF. The CDR3 bases are TGTGCCAGCTCACCAATGCCCGGGACAGAGAGCTCCTATAATTCACCCCTCCACTTT.

This clonotype was detected many times. CDR3: CATSVGRGGNQPQHF. The CDR3 DNA follows: TGTGCCACCTCCGTGGGAAGGGGGGGCAATCAGCCCCAGCATTTT. V is TRBV24-1 and J is TRBJ1-5; D is possibly TRBD1 (6 bases). Germline V gene lookup returns CDR1 KGHDR and CDR2 SFDVKD. V was pared by 9 bases and J by 2 bases, with 16 bases between. The length of the CDR3 is 15 residues.